This TCR beta chain was recovered during a study of shared clonotypes between healthy human individuals. Sequenced by immunoSEQ multiplex PCR; TCRdb stores in-frame clones only, minus some. The repertoire holds fewer than 1.4 million clones, with around 78% as singletons. The junction had 5 bases not matched to a gene; V was cut back by 3 bases and J by 5 bases. The CDR3 is 14 residues long. Germline CDR1 SGHVS, CDR2 FQNEAQ. This clonotype was sampled from a man aged 18 to 30 in good health. Some clones in this sample may be carry-over from other donors' samples. The specimen was memory CD4+ T cells from PBMCs. Subset meaning: CD45RA-negative fraction. The V gene is TRBV7-8, the J gene TRBJ1-1; 8 nucleotides align to TRBD1. CDR3 coding DNA: TGTGCCAGCAGCTTTCAGGGGGCAAGAACTGAAGCTTTCTTT. Translating gives CASSFQGARTEAFF.